This TCR beta chain was identified during a study of multiple sclerosis patients with progressive multifocal leukoencephalopathy. V lost 2 bases and J 9 bases, leaving 8 bases between the germline ends. This CDR3 has 12 residues. Looked up from germline, CDR1 is SGHTA and CDR2 is FQGTGA. Study findings and constraints: Lower normalized Shannon entropy suggested reduced TRB diversity in most PML patients. Before and during natalizumab, the clones expanded at PML already existed.

A word on this clone: Its specificity is not known.

Data came from immunoSEQ multiplex PCR; TCRdb stores just in-frame clones and leaves some out. Seen here are more than 25,000 clones, approximately 90% observed once, and the top ten hold approximately 1%. Stated time point: before natalizumab initiation. The T0 samples predate the first natalizumab infusion. The rearrangement joins TRBV7-3 to TRBJ2-1; D is uncertain. The material sequenced was PBMCs. The source is a human donor with multiple sclerosis. The CDR3 region is CASSLGSTEQFF. CDR3 DNA: TGTGCCAGCAGCTTAGGGTCTACTGAGCAGTTCTTC.